Below, one T cell receptor beta chain is given with its context. Its antigen remains unknown. This sample is drawn from a study of metastatic and nonmetastatic thyroid tumors. Study context: Samples came from malignant and benign thyroid patients, and repertoires were compared across blood and tumor or nodule tissue.

In the original workflow: It was from CDR3 differences across clinicopathological groups that a distant-metastasis classifier for papillary thyroid cancer was built. TCRdb re-clonotyped the PCR reads through MiXCR. It is TCRdb's table, rather than the study itself, that gives the V and J calls and clone size. The sample shows some 3,100 clones, about 24% of them seen only once. V was trimmed by 5 bases and J by 7 bases, leaving 14 bases between them. The germline CDR1 and CDR2 sequences are DFQATT and SNEGSKA (reference sequence). The CDR3 runs to 12 residues. The study's findings and limits: Malignant tumors reportedly showed significantly higher TCR beta diversity than benign nodules in both blood and tumor.

Prior to thyroid surgery, none of the patients had received any treatment. This TCR came from a female donor with papillary thyroid cancer or a benign thyroid nodule (not recorded which). Some clones in this sample may be carry-over from other donors' samples. Sequencing input: tumor tissue. The chain recombines TRBV20-1 with TRBJ1-2; D remains unclear. In DNA form, the CDR3 reads TGCAGTGCTCCGGACCTTTCGGGTGGCTACACCTTC. This codes for CSAPDLSGGYTF.